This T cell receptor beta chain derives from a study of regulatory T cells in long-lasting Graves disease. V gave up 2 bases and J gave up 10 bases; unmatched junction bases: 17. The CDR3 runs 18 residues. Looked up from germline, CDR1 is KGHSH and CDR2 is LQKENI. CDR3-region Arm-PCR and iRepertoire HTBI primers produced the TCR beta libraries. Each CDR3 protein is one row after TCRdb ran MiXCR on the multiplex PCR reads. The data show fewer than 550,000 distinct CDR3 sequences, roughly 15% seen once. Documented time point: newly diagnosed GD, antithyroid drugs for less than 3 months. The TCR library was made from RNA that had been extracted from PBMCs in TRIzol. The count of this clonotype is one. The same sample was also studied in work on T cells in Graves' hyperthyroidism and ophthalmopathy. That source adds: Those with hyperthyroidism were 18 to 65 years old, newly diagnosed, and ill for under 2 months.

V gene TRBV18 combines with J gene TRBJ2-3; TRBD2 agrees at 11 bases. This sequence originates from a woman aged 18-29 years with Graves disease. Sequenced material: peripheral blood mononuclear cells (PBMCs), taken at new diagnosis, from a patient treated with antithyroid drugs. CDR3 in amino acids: CASSPAATSGSWPLAQYF. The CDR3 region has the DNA TGTGCCAGCTCACCAGCAGCAACTAGCGGGAGTTGGCCCCTTGCGCAGTATTTT.